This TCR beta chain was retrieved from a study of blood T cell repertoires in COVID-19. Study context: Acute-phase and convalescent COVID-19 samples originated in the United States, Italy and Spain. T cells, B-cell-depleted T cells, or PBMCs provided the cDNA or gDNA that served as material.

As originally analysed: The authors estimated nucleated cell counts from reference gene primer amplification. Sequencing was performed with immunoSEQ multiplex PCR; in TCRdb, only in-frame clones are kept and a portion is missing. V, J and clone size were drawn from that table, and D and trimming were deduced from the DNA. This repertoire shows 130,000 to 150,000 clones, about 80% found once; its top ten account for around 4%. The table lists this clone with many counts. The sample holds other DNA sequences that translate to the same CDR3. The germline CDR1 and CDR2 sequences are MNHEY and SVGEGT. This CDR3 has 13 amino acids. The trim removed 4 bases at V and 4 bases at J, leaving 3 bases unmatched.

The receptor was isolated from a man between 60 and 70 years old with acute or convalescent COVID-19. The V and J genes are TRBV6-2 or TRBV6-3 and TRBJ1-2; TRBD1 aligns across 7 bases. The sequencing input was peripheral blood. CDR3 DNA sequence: TGTGCCAGCAGTTCTACAGGGGCCTATGGCTACACCTTC. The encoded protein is CASSSTGAYGYTF.